The present TCR beta chain was sequenced within a study of CD4 T cells in relation to SARS-CoV-2 and coronaviruses. CD4+ T cells from unexposed donors were obtained before the COVID-19 pandemic (2011-2018). The cells were cultured for 10 days before CD4+ T cells were isolated. As cell numbers allowed, unexposed-donor CD4+ T cells faced SARS-CoV-2 S/N and four cold-coronavirus spikes. Assay used: immunoSEQ multiplex PCR; TCRdb lists only in-frame clones, some missing. The sample consists of 9,500 to 15,000 clones, around 73% of them appearing once. With regard to this clone: The antigen remains unidentified.

J gave up 5 bases and V 8 bases, and 18 bases lay outside the gene matches. The CDR3 runs 16 residues. Germline assignment: CDR1 SGHAT and CDR2 FQNNGV. The sequenced sample was CD4+ T cells from PBMCs, cultured in vitro. The gene calls are TRBV11-2 and TRBJ2-7; 7 bases agree with TRBD2. The TCR was taken from a human donor in good health. CDR3 region: CASREGSRGGRDEQYF. DNA for the CDR3: TGTGCCAGCCGCGAAGGCTCTCGCGGGGGACGAGACGAGCAGTACTTC.